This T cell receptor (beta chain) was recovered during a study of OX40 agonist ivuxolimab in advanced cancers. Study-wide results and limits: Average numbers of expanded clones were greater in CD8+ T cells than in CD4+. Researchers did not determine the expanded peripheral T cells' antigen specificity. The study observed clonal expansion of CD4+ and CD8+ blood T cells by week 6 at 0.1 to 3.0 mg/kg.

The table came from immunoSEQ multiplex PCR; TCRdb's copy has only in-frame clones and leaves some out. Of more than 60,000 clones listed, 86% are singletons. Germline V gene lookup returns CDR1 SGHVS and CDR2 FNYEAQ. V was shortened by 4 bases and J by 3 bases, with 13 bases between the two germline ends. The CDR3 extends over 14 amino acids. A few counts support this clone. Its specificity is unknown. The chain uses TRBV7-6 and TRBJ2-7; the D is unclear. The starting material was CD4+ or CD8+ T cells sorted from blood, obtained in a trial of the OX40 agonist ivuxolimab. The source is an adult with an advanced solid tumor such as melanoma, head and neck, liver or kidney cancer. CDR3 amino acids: CASSSPPHSYEQYF. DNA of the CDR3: TGTGCCAGCAGCTCACCCCCACACAGCTACGAGCAGTACTTC. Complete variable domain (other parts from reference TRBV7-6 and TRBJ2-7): GAGVSQSPRYKVTKRGQDVALRCDPISGHVSLYWYRQALGQGPEFLTYFNYEAQQDKSGLPNDRFSAERPEGSISTLTIQRTEQRDSAMYRCASSSPPHSYEQYFGPGTRLTVT.